The 15 T cell receptor beta chains in this list originate from one sample, sequenced in a study of shared clonotypes between healthy human individuals. Some clones are missing from TCRdb's copy, which holds only in-frame ones; the method was immunoSEQ multiplex PCR. The table lists 2 million to 3 million clones, 93% of them singletons. The sample comprised naive CD4+ T cells from PBMCs. As for subset: CD45RA+ positively selected. Receptor source: a young man in good health. Some clones in this sample may be carry-over from other donors' samples.

This clone was observed a handful of times. The gene calls are TRBV5-6 and TRBJ1-5; D uncertain. This CDR3 is built from 12 residues. Germline values: CDR1 SGHDT, CDR2 YYEEEE. Trimming stripped 1 base from V and 8 bases from J, with 7 bases between. CDR3 in amino acids: CASSLFREPQHF. In nucleotides, the CDR3 is TGTGCCAGCAGCTTGTTTCGAGAGCCCCAGCATTTT.

The chain joins TRBV10-3 to TRBJ1-2; no clear D. Germline CDR1 is ENHRY and CDR2 is SYGVKD. Deletions cut 3 bases from V and 8 bases from J, with 10 bases between. The CDR3 covers 12 residues. CDR3 in DNA: TGTGCCATCAGTGAAGGGAAGCAAGGCTACACCTTC. It specifies CAISEGKQGYTF.

The V gene is TRBV18, the J gene TRBJ2-5, with 8 positions matching TRBD1. Germline CDR1 and CDR2: KGHSH and LQKENI. V was clipped by 2 bases and J by 4 bases; unmatched bases: 6. The CDR3 sequence is 15 residues long. CDR3 in amino acids: CASSPGADRAETQYF. Here the CDR3 DNA reads TGTGCCAGCTCACCAGGGGCGGACAGGGCAGAGACCCAGTACTTC.

This clone was seen just once. J is TRBJ2-5 and V is TRBV5-4, with 8 bases fitting TRBD1. The CDR3 runs to 14 residues. V lost 4 bases, J lost 1 base, and 3 bases stayed unmatched. Germline CDR1 and CDR2: SGHNT and YYREEE (reference sequence). The CDR3 here is CASSVDRGQETQYF. CDR3 coding DNA: TGTGCCAGCAGCGTAGACAGGGGCCAAGAGACCCAGTACTTC.

The rearrangement joins TRBV5-1 to TRBJ1-4; D unclear. Germline values: CDR1 SGHRS, CDR2 YFSETQ. Trimming left V 1 base short and J 6 bases short, with 10 bases between. CDR3 size: 14 residues. The CDR3 here is CASSLNPGDEKLFF. In DNA, the CDR3 is TGCGCCAGCAGCTTGAACCCCGGCGATGAAAAACTGTTTTTT.

The genes are TRBV27 and TRBJ2-7; 11 positions match TRBD1. There are 15 residues in the CDR3. CDR1 is MNHEY, CDR2 SMNVEV, per germline (reference sequence). Unmatched junction bases numbered 5, after V lost 3 bases and J lost 4 bases. This CDR3 reads CASSLDRGRPYEQYF. In DNA, the CDR3 is TGTGCCAGCAGTTTGGACAGGGGGCGTCCGTACGAGCAGTACTTC.

This chain uses TRBV15 with TRBJ2-3; 10 bases fit TRBD2. Germline trimming cut 1 base from V and 0 bases from J; bases unmatched to any gene: 4. The V gene's germline CDR1 is LNHNV and CDR2 YYDKDF (reference sequence). The length of the CDR3 is 17 residues. As DNA, the CDR3 is TGTGCCACCAGCAGAGTAAGACTAGCGGGCAGCACAGATACGCAGTATTTT. It encodes CATSRVRLAGSTDTQYF.

The V and J genes are TRBV7-3 and TRBJ2-3; tentatively, D is TRBD1 or TRBD2 (5 bases each). CDR1 is SGHTA, CDR2 FQGTGA, per germline. The CDR3 contains 13 residues. Trimming cost V 8 bases and J 1 base, with 10 bases left between them. The DNA of the CDR3 is TGTGCCAGCCGAAGGGACGGCACAGATACGCAGTATTTT. It encodes CASRRDGTDTQYF.

This chain connects TRBV5-1 to TRBJ2-1; 11 bases are a match to TRBD1. Germline values: CDR1 SGHRS, CDR2 YFSETQ. V was clipped by 7 bases and J by 6 bases; unmatched bases: 9. The CDR3 has 15 amino acids. This CDR3 is CASAPPGQGGNEQFF. CDR3 nucleotide sequence: TGCGCCAGCGCCCCACCGGGACAGGGGGGCAATGAGCAGTTCTTC.

This clone has just one count. The CDR3 sequence is CASSAEGLQETQYF. The CDR3 nucleotides are TGTGCCAGCAGCGCCGAGGGACTGCAAGAGACCCAGTACTTC. The rearrangement joins TRBV7-9 to TRBJ2-5, with TRBD2 as a possible D gene (6 bases). The germline V gene has CDR1 SEHNR and CDR2 FQNEAQ (reference sequence). Trimming shortened V by 5 bases and J by 2 bases, and 12 bases separated the two germline ends. The CDR3 is made up of 14 amino acids.

The chain uses TRBV7-2 and TRBJ2-3, with D possibly TRBD1 on 6 matching bases. Trimming shortened V by 4 bases and J by 8 bases, and 16 bases separated the two germline ends. The CDR3 has 14 residues. Germline CDR1 SGHTA, CDR2 FQGNSA. The CDR3 reads CASSSQGALATQYF. CDR3 DNA: TGTGCCAGCAGCTCACAGGGAGCGCTTGCTACGCAGTATTTT. Filled out from reference TRBV7-2 and TRBJ2-3, the complete variable domain reads GAGVSQSPSNKVTEKGKDVELRCDPISGHTALYWYRQSLGQGLEFLIYFQGNSAPDKSGLPSDRFSAERTGGSVSTLTIQRTQQEDSAVYLCASSSQGALATQYFGPGTRLTVL.

V usage is TRBV9 and J usage is TRBJ1-2; perhaps TRBD1 as D (5 bases). Germline CDR1 and CDR2: SGDLS and YYNGEE. CDR3 length: 16 residues. Trimming left V 3 bases short and J 4 bases short, with 19 bases between. The CDR3 DNA is TGTGCCAGCAGCGAGGGACCGAGACCGAAAATCTATGGCTACACCTTC. Amino acid sequence: CASSEGPRPKIYGYTF. Variable domain in full (rest from reference TRBV9 and TRBJ1-2): DSGVTQTPKHLITATGQRVTLRCSPRSGDLSVYWYQQSLDQGLQFLIQYYNGEERAKGNILERFSAQQFPDLHSELNLSSLELGDSALYFCASSEGPRPKIYGYTFGSGTRLTVV.

This sequence joins TRBV7-3 and TRBJ2-7; no clear D. The V and J ends lost 2 bases and 6 bases respectively, with 11 bases between them. The CDR3 contains 13 residues. Germline CDR1 SGHTA, CDR2 FQGTGA. The chain's CDR3 is CASSLYGLGEQYF. CDR3 in DNA: TGTGCCAGCAGCTTATATGGGTTAGGCGAGCAGTACTTC.

This chain links TRBV5-4 with TRBJ2-5; D unresolved. CDR3 length: 13 residues. Looked up from germline, CDR1 is SGHNT and CDR2 is YYREEE (reference sequence). DNA of the CDR3: TGTGCTGGCCAACAGTACGAGTTTGGGACCCAGTACTTC. Amino acid sequence: CAGQQYEFGTQYF. Based on the CDR3 plus reference TRBV5-4 and TRBJ2-5, the full variable domain is ETGVTQSPTHLIKTRGQQVTLRCSSQSGHNTVSWYQQALGQGPQFIFQYYREEENGRGNFPPRFSGLQFPNYSSELNVNALELDDSALYLCAGQQYEFGTQYFGPGTRLLVL.

DNA for the CDR3: TGTGCCAGCTGCCTCTCCGGAGCGCCCACCGGGGAGCTGTTTTTT. This encodes CASCLSGAPTGELFF. The V gene is TRBV28, the J gene TRBJ2-2; D gene uncertain. CDR3 length equals 15 residues. Trimming pared 8 bases from V and 4 bases from J, leaving 17 bases between. CDR1 is MDHEN, CDR2 SYDVKM, per germline.